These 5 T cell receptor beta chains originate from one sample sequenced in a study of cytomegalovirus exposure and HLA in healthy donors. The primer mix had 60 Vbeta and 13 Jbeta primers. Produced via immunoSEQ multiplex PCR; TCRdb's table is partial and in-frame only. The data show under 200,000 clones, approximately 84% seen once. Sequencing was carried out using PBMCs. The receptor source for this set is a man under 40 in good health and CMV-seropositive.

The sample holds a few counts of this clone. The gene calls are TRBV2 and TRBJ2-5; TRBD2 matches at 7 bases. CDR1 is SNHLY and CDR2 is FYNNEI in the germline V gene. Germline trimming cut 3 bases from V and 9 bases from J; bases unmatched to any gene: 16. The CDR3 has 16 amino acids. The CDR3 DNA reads TGTGCCAGCAGTGAGGTGGTGGGAGGGATGCTCGGGGCCCAGTACTTC. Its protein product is CASSEVVGGMLGAQYF.

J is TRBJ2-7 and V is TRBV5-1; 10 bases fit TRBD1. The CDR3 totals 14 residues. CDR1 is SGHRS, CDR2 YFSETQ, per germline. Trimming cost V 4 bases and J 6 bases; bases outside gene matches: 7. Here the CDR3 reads CASSRGQGLGEQYF. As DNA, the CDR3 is TGCGCCAGCAGCAGGGGACAGGGGTTAGGCGAGCAGTACTTC.

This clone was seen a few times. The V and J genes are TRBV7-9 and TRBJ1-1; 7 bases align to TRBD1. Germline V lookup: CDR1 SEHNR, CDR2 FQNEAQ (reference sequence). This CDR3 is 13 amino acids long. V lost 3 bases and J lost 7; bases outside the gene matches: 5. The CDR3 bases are TGTGCCAGCAGCTTTACAGGGGATGGTGAAGCTTTCTTT. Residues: CASSFTGDGEAFF.

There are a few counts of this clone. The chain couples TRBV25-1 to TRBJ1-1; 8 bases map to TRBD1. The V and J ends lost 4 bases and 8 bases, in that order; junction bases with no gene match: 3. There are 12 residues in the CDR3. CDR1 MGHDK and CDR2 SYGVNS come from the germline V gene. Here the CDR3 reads CASSAWDREAFF. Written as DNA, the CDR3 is TGTGCCAGCAGTGCATGGGACAGGGAAGCTTTCTTT.

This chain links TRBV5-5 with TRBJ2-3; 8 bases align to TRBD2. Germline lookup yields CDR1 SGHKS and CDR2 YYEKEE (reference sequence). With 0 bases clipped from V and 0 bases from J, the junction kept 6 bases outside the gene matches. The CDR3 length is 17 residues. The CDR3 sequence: CASSLDLAGLSTDTQYF. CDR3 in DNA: TGTGCCAGCAGCTTGGACCTAGCGGGCCTAAGCACAGATACGCAGTATTTT.